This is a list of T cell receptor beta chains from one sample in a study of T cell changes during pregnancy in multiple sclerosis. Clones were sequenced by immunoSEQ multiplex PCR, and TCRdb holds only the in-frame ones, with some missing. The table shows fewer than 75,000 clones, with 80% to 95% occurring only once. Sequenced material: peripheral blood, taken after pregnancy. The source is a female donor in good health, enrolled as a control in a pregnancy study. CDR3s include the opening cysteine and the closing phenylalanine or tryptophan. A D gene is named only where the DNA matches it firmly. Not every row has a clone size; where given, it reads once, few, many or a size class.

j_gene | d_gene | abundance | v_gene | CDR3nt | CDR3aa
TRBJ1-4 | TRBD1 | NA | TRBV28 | TGTGCCACCACGACAGGGGAGACGGCAACTAATGAAAAACTGTTTTTT | CATTTGETATNEKLFF
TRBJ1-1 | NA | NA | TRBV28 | TGTGCCAGCAGATCGAGGGGGTTTGAAGCTTTCTTT | CASRSRGFEAFF
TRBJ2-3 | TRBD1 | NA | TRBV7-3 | TGTGCCAGCAGCCTGACGAGGACAGGGGGCTCAGATACGCAGTATTTT | CASSLTRTGGSDTQYF
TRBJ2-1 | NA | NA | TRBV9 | TGTGCCAGCAGCCCTATCACCTACAATGAGCAGTTCTTC | CASSPITYNEQFF
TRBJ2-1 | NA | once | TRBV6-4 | TGTGCCAGCAGTGGCCCAGGAAATGAGCAGTTCTTC | CASSGPGNEQFF
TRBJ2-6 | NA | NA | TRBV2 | TGTGCCAGCAGTGAAGAAATGATGAGGGTTAAGGGGGCCAACGTCCTGACTTTC | CASSEEMMRVKGANVLTF
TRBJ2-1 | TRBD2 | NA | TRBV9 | TGTGCCAGCAGCGTTGCGACTAGCGGGGAGCAGTTCTTC | CASSVATSGEQFF
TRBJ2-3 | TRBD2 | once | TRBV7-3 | TGTGCCAGCAGCTTAATGGGGGGGAGCACAGATACGCAGTATTTT | CASSLMGGSTDTQYF
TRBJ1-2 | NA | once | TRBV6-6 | TGTGCCAGCGGGGAGGCGGGATACAAGGCGTACTATGGCTACACCTTC | CASGEAGYKAYYGYTF
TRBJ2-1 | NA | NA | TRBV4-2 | TGTGCCAGCAGCCCATCTTTAGCGACTAGCTCCTACAATGAGCAGTTCTTC | CASSPSLATSSYNEQFF
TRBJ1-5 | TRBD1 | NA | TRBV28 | TGTGCCAGCTACCGGGACAGCTGGCAGCCCCAGCATTTT | CASYRDSWQPQHF
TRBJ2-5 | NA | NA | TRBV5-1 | TGCGCCAGCAGCTTGCTGGGAGTAGGGGAGACCCAGTACTTC | CASSLLGVGETQYF
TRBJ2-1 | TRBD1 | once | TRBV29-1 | TGCAGCGCCTACAGGGGTAGTGAGCAGTTCTTC | CSAYRGSEQFF
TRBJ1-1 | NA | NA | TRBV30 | TGTGCCTGGAGTGTACGGTGGGGGGGGAACACTGAAGCTTTCTTT | CAWSVRWGGNTEAFF
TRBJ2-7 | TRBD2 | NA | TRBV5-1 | TGCGCCAGCAGCTTGGAAGACGGGAGGGCCTACGAGCAGTACTTC | CASSLEDGRAYEQYF
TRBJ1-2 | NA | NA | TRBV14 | TGTGCCAGCAGCCAACTTACAGGGTTCGGTGGCTACACCTTC | CASSQLTGFGGYTF
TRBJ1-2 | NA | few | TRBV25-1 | TGTGCCAGCAGTGATTCGGGGTCCCTCGATATATATGGCTACACCTTC | CASSDSGSLDIYGYTF
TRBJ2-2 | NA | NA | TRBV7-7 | TGTGCTAGCAGCTCCACCCAGGGTAACAACGTCGGGGAGCTGTTTTTT | CASSSTQGNNVGELFF
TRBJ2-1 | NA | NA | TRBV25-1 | TGTGCCAGCATCCCGTCAGGATCCTACAATGAGCAGTTCTTC | CASIPSGSYNEQFF
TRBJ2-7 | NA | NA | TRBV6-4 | TGTGCCAGCAGCCCTACCGACCAGGATTGGTACACCTACGAGCAGTACTTC | CASSPTDQDWYTYEQYF
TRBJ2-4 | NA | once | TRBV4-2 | TGTGCCAGCAGCCAAGTGAGGGGGGGTAATATAGCCAAAAACATTCAGTACTTC | CASSQVRGGNIAKNIQYF
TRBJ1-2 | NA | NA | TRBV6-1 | TGTGCCAGCAGTGAGGCCGGGGGGGCGGATGGCTACACCTTC | CASSEAGGADGYTF
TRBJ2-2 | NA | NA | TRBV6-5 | TGTGCCAGCAGTTATGTCAGGGGGAACACCGGGGAGCTGTTTTTT | CASSYVRGNTGELFF
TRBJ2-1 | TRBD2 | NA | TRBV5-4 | TGTGCCAGCAGCTTAAGACCGGGGGGAGTCGATGAGCAGTTCTTC | CASSLRPGGVDEQFF
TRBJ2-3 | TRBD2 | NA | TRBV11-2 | TGTGCCAGCAGCTCCTTACTAGCGGGGGGAACAGATACGCAGTATTTT | CASSSLLAGGTDTQYF
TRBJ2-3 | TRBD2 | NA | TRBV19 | TGTGCCAGTAGTATTACTAGCGGGGGCGCACGCGATACGCAGTATTTT | CASSITSGGARDTQYF
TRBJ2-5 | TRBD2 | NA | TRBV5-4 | TGTGCCAGCAGCTTGGGGGGACTAGCGGGAATCCGAGAGACCCAGTACTTC | CASSLGGLAGIRETQYF
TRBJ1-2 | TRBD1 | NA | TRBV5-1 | TGCGCCAGCAGCTCCCAGGGGGGTGGTGGTTACGGTGGCTACACCTTC | CASSSQGGGGYGGYTF
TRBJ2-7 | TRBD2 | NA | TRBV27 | TGTGCCAGCAGGCTCGGCGGGGGGGTTAGGTACGAGCAGTACTTC | CASRLGGGVRYEQYF
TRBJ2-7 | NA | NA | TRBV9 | TGTGCCAGCAGCACAGGCGGGACAGCACTCTACGAGCAGTACTTC | CASSTGGTALYEQYF
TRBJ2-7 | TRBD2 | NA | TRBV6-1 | TGTGCCAGCAGCCTACTAGCGGGAGAGCAGTACTTC | CASSLLAGEQYF
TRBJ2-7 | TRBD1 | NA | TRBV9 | TGTGCCAGCAGCACCGGGACAGGGGACAACGAGCAGTACTTC | CASSTGTGDNEQYF
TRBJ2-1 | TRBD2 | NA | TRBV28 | TGTGCCAGCAGTTTACGGCTAGCGGGCGAGTTCTTC | CASSLRLAGEFF
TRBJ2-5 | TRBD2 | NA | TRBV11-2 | TGTGCCAGCAGCTCGGGGGCGGGGGGGCCTTTCGAGACCCAGTACTTC | CASSSGAGGPFETQYF
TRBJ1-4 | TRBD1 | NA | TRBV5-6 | TGTGCCAGCAGCTTCCTCCGGGACAGGGGGCATGAAAAACTGTTTTTT | CASSFLRDRGHEKLFF
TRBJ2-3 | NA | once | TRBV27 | TGTGCCAGCAGTCCGAGCACAGATACGCAGTATTTT | CASSPSTDTQYF
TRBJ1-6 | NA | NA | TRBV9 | TGTGCCAGCAGCGTAGCTACGGGTTCACCCCTCCACTTT | CASSVATGSPLHF
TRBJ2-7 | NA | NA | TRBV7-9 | TGTGCCAGCAGCATGTCAGCGACCTACGAGCAGTACTTC | CASSMSATYEQYF
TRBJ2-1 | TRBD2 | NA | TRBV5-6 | TGTGCCAGCAGCTGGTTTGTAGGGACTAGCTTCGATGAGCAGTTCTTC | CASSWFVGTSFDEQFF
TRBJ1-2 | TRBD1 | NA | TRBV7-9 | TGTGCCAGCAGCCCTCCGGGACAGGTTCGAGCTAACTATGGCTACACCTTC | CASSPPGQVRANYGYTF
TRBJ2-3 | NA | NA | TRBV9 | TGTGCCAGCAGCGTAGGACTAGAGTCAGATACGCAGTATTTT | CASSVGLESDTQYF
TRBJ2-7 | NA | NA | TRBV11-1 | TGTGCCAGCAGCTTAGATCGGGTGACAGTGGGGTCCTACGAGCAGTACTTC | CASSLDRVTVGSYEQYF
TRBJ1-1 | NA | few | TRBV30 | TGTGCCTGGAGTGTACAAACTGAAGCTTTCTTT | CAWSVQTEAFF
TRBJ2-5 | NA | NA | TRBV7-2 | TGTGCCAGCAGCTTACTCACACAAGAGACCCAGTACTTC | CASSLLTQETQYF
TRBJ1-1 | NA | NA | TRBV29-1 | TGCAGCGTTGAAGCAAGTTTGCAGACTGAAGCTTTCTTT | CSVEASLQTEAFF
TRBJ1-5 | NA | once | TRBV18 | TGTGCCAGCTCACCACGAGACAGGAGTCAGCCCCAGCATTTT | CASSPRDRSQPQHF
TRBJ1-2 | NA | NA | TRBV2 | TGTGCCAGCAGTGCCTCTAACTATGGCTACACCTTC | CASSASNYGYTF
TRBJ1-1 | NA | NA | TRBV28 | TGTGCCAGCAGTCGGACAGTGGGAACTGAAGCTTTCTTT | CASSRTVGTEAFF